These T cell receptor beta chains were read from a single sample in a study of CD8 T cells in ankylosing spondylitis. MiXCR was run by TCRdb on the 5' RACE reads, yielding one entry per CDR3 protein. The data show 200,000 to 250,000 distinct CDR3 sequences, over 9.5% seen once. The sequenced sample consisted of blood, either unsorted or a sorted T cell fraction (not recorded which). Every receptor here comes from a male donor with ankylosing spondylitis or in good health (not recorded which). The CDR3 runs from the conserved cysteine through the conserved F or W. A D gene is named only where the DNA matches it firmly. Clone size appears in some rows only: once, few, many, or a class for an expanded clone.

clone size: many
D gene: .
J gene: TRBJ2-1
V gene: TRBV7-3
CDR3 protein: CASSSPTRNYNEQFF
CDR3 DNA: TGTGCCAGCAGCTCTCCGACACGGAACTACAATGAGCAGTTCTTC

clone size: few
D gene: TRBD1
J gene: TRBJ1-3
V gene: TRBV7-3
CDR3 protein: CASSPQGPGAGNTIYF
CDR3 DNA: TGTGCCAGCAGCCCACAGGGGCCCGGGGCTGGAAACACCATATATTTT

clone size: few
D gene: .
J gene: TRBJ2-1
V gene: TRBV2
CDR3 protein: CASSVRGDEQFF
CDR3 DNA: TGTGCCAGCAGTGTTCGAGGCGATGAGCAGTTCTTC

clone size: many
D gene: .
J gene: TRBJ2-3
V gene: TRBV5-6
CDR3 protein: CASSLAGFTDTQYF
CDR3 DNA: TGTGCCAGCAGCTTGGCCGGGTTCACAGATACGCAGTATTTT

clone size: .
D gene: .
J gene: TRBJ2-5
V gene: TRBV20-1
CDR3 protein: CSAHYSETQYF
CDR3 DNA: TGCAGTGCGCACTACTCGGAGACCCAGTACTTC

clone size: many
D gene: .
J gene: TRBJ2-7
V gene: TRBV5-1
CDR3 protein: CASSLGFLSYEQYF
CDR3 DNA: TGCGCCAGCAGCTTGGGGTTCCTCTCCTACGAGCAGTACTTC

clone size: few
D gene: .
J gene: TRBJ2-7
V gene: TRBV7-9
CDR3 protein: CASSLSVATGGEQYF
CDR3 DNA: TGTGCCAGCAGCTTAAGTGTGGCTACTGGAGGCGAGCAGTACTTC

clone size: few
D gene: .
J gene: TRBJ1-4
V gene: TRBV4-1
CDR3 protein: CASSQDGGGTNEKLFF
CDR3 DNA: TGCGCCAGCAGCCAAGATGGGGGTGGAACTAATGAAAAACTGTTTTTT

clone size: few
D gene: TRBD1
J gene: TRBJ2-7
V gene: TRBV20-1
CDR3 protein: CSARIPGQGLYEQYF
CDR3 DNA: TGCAGTGCCCGAATTCCGGGACAGGGACTCTACGAGCAGTACTTC

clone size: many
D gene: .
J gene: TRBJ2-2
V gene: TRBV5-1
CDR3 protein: CASSLGREFAGELFF
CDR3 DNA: TGCGCCAGCAGCTTGGGAAGGGAGTTCGCCGGGGAGCTGTTTTTT

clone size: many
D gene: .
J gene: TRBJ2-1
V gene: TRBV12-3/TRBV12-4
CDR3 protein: CASSFAPSNEQFF
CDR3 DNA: TGTGCCAGCAGTTTTGCCCCCTCCAATGAGCAGTTCTTC

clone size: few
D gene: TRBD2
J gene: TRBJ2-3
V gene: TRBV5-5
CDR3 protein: CASSLLAGGEDTQYF
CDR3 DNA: TGTGCCAGCAGCTTGTTAGCGGGGGGAGAAGATACGCAGTATTTT

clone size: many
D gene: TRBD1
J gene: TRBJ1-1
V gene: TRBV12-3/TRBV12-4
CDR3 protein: CASILQGVATEAFF
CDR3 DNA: TGTGCCAGCATCTTACAGGGGGTTGCCACTGAAGCTTTCTTT

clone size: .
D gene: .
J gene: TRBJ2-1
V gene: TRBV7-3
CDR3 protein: CASSPDGGSYNEQFF
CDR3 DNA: TGTGCCAGCAGCCCCGACGGAGGCTCCTACAATGAGCAGTTCTTC

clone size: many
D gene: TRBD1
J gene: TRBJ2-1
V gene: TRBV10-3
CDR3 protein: CAISDKGGTGFQGEQFF
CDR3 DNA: TGTGCCATCAGTGATAAGGGGGGGACAGGGTTTCAGGGTGAGCAGTTCTTC

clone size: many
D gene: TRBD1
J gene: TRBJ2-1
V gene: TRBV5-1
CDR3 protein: CASPPWTGVNEQFF
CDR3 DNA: TGCGCCAGCCCCCCCTGGACAGGGGTGAATGAGCAGTTCTTC

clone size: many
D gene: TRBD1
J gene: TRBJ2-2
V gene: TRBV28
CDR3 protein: CASSSGTANTGELFF
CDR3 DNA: TGTGCCAGCAGCTCCGGGACAGCGAACACCGGGGAGCTGTTTTTT

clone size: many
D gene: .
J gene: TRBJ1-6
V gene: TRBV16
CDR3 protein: CASSQSRNNSPLHF
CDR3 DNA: TGTGCCAGCAGCCAATCTCGAAATAATTCACCCCTCCACTTT

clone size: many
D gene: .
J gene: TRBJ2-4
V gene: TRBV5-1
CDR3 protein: CASSRRDRGDIQYF
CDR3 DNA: TGCGCCAGCAGCCGGAGGGACAGAGGGGACATTCAGTACTTC

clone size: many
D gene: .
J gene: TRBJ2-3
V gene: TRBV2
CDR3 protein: CASNFAGSGDTQYF
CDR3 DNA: TGTGCCAGCAACTTCGCGGGATCAGGTGATACGCAGTATTTT

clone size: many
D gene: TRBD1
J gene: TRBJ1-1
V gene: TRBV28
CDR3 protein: CASSPTGGGFEAFF
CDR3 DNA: TGTGCCAGCAGTCCAACAGGGGGCGGGTTTGAAGCTTTCTTT

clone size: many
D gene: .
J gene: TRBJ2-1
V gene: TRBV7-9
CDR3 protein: CASSYYTSSNEQFF
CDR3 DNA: TGTGCCAGCAGCTACTATACCTCGTCCAATGAGCAGTTCTTC

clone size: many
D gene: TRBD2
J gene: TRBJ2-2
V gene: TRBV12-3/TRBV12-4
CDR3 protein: CASSLGGGASGELFF
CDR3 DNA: TGTGCCAGCAGTTTGGGCGGGGGGGCCTCCGGGGAGCTGTTTTTT

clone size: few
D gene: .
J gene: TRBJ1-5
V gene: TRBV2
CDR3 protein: CASSLPTGSGNQPQHF
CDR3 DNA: TGTGCCAGCAGTCTTCCTACAGGGAGTGGCAATCAGCCCCAGCATTTT

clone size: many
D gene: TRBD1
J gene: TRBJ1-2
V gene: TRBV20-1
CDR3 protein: CSASDRATDGYTF
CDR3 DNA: TGCAGTGCTAGTGACAGGGCAACCGATGGCTACACCTTC

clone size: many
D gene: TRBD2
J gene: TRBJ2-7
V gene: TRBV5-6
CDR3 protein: CASSQLAGGTYEQYF
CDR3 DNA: TGTGCCAGCAGCCAACTAGCGGGTGGAACCTACGAGCAGTACTTC

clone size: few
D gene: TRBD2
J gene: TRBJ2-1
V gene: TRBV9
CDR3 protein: CASSVELAGSGDYNEQFF
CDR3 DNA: TGTGCCAGCAGCGTAGAACTAGCGGGGTCTGGGGACTACAATGAGCAGTTCTTC

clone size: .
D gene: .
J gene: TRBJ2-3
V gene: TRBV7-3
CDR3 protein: CASSPNSLTDTQYF
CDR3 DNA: TGTGCCAGCAGCCCGAATAGCCTCACAGATACGCAGTATTTT

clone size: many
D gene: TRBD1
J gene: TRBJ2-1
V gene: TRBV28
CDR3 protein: CASSLLFRDRSVREQFF
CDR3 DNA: TGTGCCAGCAGTTTATTGTTCCGGGACAGGTCCGTACGAGAGCAGTTCTTC

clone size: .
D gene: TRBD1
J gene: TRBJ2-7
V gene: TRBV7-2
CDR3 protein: CASSSSRRGQGSYEQYF
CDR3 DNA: TGTGCCAGCAGCTCGAGTAGGCGGGGACAGGGCTCCTACGAGCAGTACTTC

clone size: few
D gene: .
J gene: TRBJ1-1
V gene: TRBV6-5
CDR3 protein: CASSYAERNTEAFF
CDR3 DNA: TGTGCCAGCAGTTATGCCGAGAGAAACACTGAAGCTTTCTTT

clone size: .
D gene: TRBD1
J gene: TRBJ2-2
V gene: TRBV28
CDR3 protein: CASYTGDTGELFF
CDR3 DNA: TGTGCCAGTTATACAGGGGACACCGGGGAGCTGTTTTTT

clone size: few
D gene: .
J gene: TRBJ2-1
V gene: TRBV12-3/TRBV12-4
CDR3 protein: CASSLRSSEQFF
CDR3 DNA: TGTGCCAGCAGCCTCAGATCGTCTGAGCAGTTCTTC

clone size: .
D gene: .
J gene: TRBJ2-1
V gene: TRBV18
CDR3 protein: CASSPEGDRTEQFF
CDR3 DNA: TGTGCCAGCTCACCAGAGGGGGATCGCACTGAGCAGTTCTTC

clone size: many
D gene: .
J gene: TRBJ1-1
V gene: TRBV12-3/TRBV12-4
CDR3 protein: CASSFALNTEAFF
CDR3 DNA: TGTGCCAGCAGTTTCGCCCTGAACACTGAAGCTTTCTTT

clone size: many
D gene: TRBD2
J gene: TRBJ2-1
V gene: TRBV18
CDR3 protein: CASSPGLAGGDNEQFF
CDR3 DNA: TGTGCCAGCTCCCCTGGACTAGCCGGAGGGGACAATGAGCAGTTCTTC

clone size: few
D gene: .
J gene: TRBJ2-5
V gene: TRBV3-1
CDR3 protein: CASSQLRDQETQYF
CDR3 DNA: TGTGCCAGCAGCCAACTGAGGGACCAAGAGACCCAGTACTTC

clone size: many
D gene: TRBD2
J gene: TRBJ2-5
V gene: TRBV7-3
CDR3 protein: CASSFGLGEAETQYF
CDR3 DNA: TGTGCCAGCAGCTTTGGACTAGGGGAAGCAGAGACCCAGTACTTC

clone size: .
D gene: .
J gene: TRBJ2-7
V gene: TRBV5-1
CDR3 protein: CASSPGTNSYEQYF
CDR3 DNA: TGCGCCAGCAGCCCCGGGACAAACTCCTACGAGCAGTACTTC

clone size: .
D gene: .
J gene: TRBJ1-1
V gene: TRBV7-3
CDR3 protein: CASSLRGVRFSPTEAFF
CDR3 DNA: TGTGCCAGCAGCTTACGGGGTGTCAGGTTCTCCCCCACTGAAGCTTTCTTT

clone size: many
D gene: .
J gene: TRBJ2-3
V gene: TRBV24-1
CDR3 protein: CATAAMYRTDTQYF
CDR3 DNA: TGTGCCACCGCCGCTATGTATCGTACAGATACGCAGTATTTT

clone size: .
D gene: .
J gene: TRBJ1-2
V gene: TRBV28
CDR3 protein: CASSLPKGETYGYTF
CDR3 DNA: TGTGCCAGCAGTTTACCGAAGGGGGAAACCTATGGCTACACCTTC